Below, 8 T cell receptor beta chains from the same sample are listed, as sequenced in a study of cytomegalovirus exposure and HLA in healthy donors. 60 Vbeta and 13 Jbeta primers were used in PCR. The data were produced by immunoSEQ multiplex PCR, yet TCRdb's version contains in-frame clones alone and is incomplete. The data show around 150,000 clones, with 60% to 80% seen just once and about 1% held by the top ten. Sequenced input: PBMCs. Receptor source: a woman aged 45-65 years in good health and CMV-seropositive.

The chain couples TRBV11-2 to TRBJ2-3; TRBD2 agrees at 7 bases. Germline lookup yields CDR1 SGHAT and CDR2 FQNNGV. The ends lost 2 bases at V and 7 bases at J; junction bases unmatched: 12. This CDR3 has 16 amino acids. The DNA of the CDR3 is TGTGCCAGCAGCTTAAGTTCCAGCGGGGAGCCCTATACGCAGTATTTT. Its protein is CASSLSSSGEPYTQYF.

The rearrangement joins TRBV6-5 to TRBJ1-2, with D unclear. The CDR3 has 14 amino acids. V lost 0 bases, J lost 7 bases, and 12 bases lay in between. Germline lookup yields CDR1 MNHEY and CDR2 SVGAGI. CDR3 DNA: TGTGCCAGCAGTTACTCGAACTCCCTTCTTGGCTACACCTTC. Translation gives CASSYSNSLLGYTF.

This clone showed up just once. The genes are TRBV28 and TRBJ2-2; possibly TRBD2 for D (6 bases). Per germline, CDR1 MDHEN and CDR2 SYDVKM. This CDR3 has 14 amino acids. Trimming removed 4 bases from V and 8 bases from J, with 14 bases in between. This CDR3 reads CASSSGLSGGELFF. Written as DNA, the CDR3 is TGTGCCAGCAGTTCGGGACTTTCGGGAGGGGAGCTGTTTTTT. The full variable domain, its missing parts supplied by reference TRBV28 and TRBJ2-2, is DVKVTQSSRYLVKRTGEKVFLECVQDMDHENMFWYRQDPGLGLRLIYFSYDVKMKEKGDIPEGYSVSREKKERFSLILESASTNQTSMYLCASSSGLSGGELFFGEGSRLTVL.

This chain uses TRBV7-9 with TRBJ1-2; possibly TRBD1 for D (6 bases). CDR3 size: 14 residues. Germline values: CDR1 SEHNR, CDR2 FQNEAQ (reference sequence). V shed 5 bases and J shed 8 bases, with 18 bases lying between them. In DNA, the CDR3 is TGTGCCAGCAGCCATAATAACAGGGAGGGGGGCTACACCTTC. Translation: CASSHNNREGGYTF.

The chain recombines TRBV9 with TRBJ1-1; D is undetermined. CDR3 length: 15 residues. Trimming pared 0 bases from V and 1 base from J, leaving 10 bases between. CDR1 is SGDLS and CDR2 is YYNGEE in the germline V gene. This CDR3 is CASSVGRRPNTEAFF. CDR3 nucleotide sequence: TGTGCCAGCAGCGTAGGGCGGAGACCGAACACTGAAGCTTTCTTT. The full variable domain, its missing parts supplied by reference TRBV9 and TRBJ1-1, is DSGVTQTPKHLITATGQRVTLRCSPRSGDLSVYWYQQSLDQGLQFLIQYYNGEERAKGNILERFSAQQFPDLHSELNLSSLELGDSALYFCASSVGRRPNTEAFFGQGTRLTVV.

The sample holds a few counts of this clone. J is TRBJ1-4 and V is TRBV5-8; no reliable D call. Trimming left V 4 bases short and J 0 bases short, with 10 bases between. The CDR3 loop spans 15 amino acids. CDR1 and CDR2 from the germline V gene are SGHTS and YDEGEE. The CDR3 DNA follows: TGTGCCAGCAGCCAGGAAGTTGCAACTAATGAAAAACTGTTTTTT. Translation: CASSQEVATNEKLFF.

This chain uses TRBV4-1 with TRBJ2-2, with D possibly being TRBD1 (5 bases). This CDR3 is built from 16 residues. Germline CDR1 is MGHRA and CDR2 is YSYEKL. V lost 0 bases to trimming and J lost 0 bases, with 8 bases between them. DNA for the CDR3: TGCGCCAGCAGCCAAGAGCCAGGGACGAACACCGGGGAGCTGTTTTTT. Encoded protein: CASSQEPGTNTGELFF.

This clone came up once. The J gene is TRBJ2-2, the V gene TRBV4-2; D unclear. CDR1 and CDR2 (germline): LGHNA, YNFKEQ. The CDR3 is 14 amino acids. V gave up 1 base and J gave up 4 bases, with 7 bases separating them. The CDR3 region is CASSQGYPTGELFF. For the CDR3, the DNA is TGTGCCAGCAGCCAAGGTTATCCCACCGGGGAGCTGTTTTTT.